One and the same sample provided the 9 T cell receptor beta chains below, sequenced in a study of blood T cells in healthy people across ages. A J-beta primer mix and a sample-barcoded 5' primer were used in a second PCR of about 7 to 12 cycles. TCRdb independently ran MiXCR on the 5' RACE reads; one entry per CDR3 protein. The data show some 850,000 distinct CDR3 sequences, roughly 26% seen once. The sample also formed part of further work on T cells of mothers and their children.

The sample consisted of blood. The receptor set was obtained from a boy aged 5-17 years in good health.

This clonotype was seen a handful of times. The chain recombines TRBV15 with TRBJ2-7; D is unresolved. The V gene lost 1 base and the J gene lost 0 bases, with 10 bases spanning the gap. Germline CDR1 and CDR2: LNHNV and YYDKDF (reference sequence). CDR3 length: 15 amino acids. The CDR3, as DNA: TGTGCCACCAGCAGAGGTGGCGCTCCCTCCTACGAGCAGTACTTC. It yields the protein CATSRGGAPSYEQYF.

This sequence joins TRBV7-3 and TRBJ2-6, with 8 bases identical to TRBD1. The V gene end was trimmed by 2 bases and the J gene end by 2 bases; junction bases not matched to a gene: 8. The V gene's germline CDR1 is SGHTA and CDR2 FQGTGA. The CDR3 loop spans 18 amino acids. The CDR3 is CASSLDRQGRTGANVLTF. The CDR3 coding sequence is TGTGCCAGCAGCTTAGACCGACAGGGGAGGACTGGGGCCAACGTCCTGACTTTC.

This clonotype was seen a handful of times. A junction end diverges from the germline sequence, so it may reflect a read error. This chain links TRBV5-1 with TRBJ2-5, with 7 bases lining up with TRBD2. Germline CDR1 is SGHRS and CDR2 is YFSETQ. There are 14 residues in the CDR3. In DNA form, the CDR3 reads TGTGCCAGCTCACCCGGACTAGGCGGTGAGACCCAGTACTTC. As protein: CASSPGLGGETQYF.

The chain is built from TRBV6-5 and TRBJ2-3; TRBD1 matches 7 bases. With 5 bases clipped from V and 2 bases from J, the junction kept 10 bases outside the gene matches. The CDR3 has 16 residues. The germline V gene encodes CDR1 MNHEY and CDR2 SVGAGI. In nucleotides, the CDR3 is TGTGCCAGCAGTCGCGACAGGGTTATCCCCACAGATACGCAGTATTTT. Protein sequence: CASSRDRVIPTDTQYF.

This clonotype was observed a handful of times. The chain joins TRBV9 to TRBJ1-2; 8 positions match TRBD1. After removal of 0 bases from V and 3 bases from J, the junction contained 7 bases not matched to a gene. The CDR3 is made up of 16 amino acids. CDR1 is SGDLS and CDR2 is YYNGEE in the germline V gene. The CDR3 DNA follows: TGTGCCAGCAGCGTAGGGGACAGGCCCTTTGACTATGGCTACACCTTC. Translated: CASSVGDRPFDYGYTF.

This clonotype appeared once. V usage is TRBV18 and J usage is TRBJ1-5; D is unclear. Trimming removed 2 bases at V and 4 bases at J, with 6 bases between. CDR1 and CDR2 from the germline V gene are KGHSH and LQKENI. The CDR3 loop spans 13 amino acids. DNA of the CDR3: TGTGCCAGCTCACCAGCCTGGAATCAGCCCCAGCATTTT. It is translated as CASSPAWNQPQHF.

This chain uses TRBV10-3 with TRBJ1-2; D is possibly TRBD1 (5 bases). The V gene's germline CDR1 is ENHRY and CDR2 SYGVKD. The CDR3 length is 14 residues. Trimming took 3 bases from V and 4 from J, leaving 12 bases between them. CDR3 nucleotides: TGTGCCATCAGTGATTCGGGACCGAGCTATGGCTACACCTTC. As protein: CAISDSGPSYGYTF.

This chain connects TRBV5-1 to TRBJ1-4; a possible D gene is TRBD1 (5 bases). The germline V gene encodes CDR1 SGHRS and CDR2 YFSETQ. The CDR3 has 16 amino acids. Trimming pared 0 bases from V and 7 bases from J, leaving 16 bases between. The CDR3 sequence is CASSLAGSGRGEKLFF. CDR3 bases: TGCGCCAGCAGCTTGGCCGGTTCAGGGAGAGGTGAAAAACTGTTTTTT. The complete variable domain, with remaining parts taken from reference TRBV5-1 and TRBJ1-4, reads KAGVTQTPRYLIKTRGQQVTLSCSPISGHRSVSWYQQTPGQGLQFLFEYFSETQRNKGNFPGRFSGRQFSNSRSEMNVSTLELGDSALYLCASSLAGSGRGEKLFFGSGTQLSVL.

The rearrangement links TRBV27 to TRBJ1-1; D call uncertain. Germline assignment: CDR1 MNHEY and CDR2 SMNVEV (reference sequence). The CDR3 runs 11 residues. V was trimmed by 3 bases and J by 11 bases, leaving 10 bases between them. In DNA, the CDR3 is TGTGCCAGCAGTTTTCTGGGTGCGGCTTTCTTT. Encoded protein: CASSFLGAAFF.